This T cell receptor (beta chain) was recovered during a study of T cells in Graves' hyperthyroidism and ophthalmopathy (dated by TCRdb to about 2019). About the study as a whole: Peripheral blood was collected at initial diagnosis, before any treatment. To identify distinguishing TCR V-J signatures, a discovery cohort of some 99 patients was used, comprising 40 to 45 with Graves' ophthalmopathy and around 57 with stable Graves' hyperthyroidism. An independent validation cohort of fewer than 20 hyperthyroidism patients and about 15 patients who later progressed to ophthalmopathy tested prospective prediction of ophthalmopathy. For training and testing, the 100 or so patients in the discovery cohort were randomly divided in a 7:3 ratio. Thyroid tissue and blood T-cell repertoires from about six Graves' hyperthyroidism patients were also compared in the study. Following sampling, methimazole starting at 30 mg daily was given to hyperthyroidism patients, and high-dose intravenous methylprednisolone was given to ophthalmopathy patients. The paper reports TCR Vbeta CDR3 sequencing of roughly 140 peripheral blood samples: approximately 41 ophthalmopathy, over 70 hyperthyroidism and around 17 progressor patients. Study-wide conclusions, independent of this receptor: In validation, progression to ophthalmopathy was predicted by the model with 55% to 71% sensitivity and 72% to 80% specificity, a median of about 6.8 months before onset. In cross-validation, a model built on a 13 V-J signature told ophthalmopathy apart from stable hyperthyroidism with 87.88% sensitivity and around 83% specificity, and in testing the same model reached 80%/75%. Most expanded thyroid clonotypes (frequency above 0.001) were also detected in blood, suggesting blood repertoires may reflect thyroid immune responses. Sample size was not statistically predetermined, and blinding of investigators to group allocation was not performed.

V and J are truncated by 2 bases and 6 bases respectively, leaving an intervening sequence of 13 bases. The cysteine opens and the phenylalanine closes a CDR3 of 15 amino acids. Only the CDR3 DNA stays, 45 bases, in frame from base 1. CDR1 and CDR2 are read off the germline V gene as LGHNT and FRNRAP. This clonotype has at least ten counts. What this receptor recognizes is not known. Within one base of it there is no much larger clone, and no base qualities were kept. The TCR beta CDR3 regions were amplified from the RNA transcripts. The first round of RT-PCR for the TCR CDR3 was performed with the HTBI primer set and the Qiagen OneStep RT-PCR kit. Libraries were constructed in a second round of multiplex PCR, after which size selection and purification were carried out. The libraries were sequenced on an Illumina HiSeq2000 using paired-end 100 bp reads. The published analysis was carried out like this. Raw data were processed with SOAPnuke, discarding reads with adapters, uncalled bases, mean Phred below 15, or no exact constant-primer or identifier match. High-quality paired reads were merged using COPE v1.2.5, and each unique nucleotide sequence was defined as a clonotype. MiTCR v1.1 was used to align the clonotypes against IMGT TRBV, TRBD and TRBJ reference segments. Analysis was restricted to V-J combinations with a frequency above 0.0001, which covered about 99% of repertoires. A TCS score was defined as the ratio between F50 (clonal expansion) and ExV (chaos), using BLOSUM62-based TCRdist between CDR3 peptides within each V-J. Welch's t-statistics and random forest reduced roughly 540 V-J features to roughly 13, which were used in a naive Bayes classifier (R e1071). TCRdb reanalyzed the raw reads on its own, using fastp at Q25 for trimming and MiXCR for clone calling, and kept in-frame beta chains. Every distinct CDR3 protein forms one entry, paired with its most common genes and DNA. TCRdb, not the original authors, processed these V and J calls. The sample records under 450,000 distinct CDR3 sequences, around an eighth of which are singletons. The top ten hold more than 20% of the sample.

Hyperthyroidism patients were newly diagnosed, with disease duration under 2 months, and aged 18 to 65 years. Exclusion was applied to patients with uncontrolled infections, other autoimmune diseases, pregnancy or lactation. Diagnoses were based on clinical symptoms, serum thyroxine and TRAb, thyroid ultrasound and orbital computed tomography. Blood from progressor patients was drawn when they were first diagnosed with hyperthyroidism, before any ophthalmopathy symptoms appeared. Ficoll-Paque density gradient centrifugation was used to isolate PBMCs from approximately 10 ml of fresh peripheral blood. Progressor patients were first diagnosed with Graves' hyperthyroidism and then developed ophthalmopathy during follow-up. Total RNA was extracted with Trizol reagent, and quality was checked on an Agilent 2100 Bioanalyzer.

The chain is made from TRBV12-5 and TRBJ2-2, with no confident D gene call. The sequenced sample was blood. This receptor was identified in a man aged 30-40 years with Graves' hyperthyroidism that later progressed to Graves' ophthalmopathy. CDR3 loop: CASGLFQAGAGELFF. Here is the DNA: TGTGCTAGTGGTTTGTTCCAGGCTGGGGCCGGGGAGCTGTTTTTT.